These T cell receptor beta chains were read from a single sample in a study of shared clonotypes between healthy human individuals. Generated by immunoSEQ multiplex PCR, the TCRdb table keeps only in-frame clones and is missing some. The data hold about 680,000 clones, with 73% observed a single time. What was sequenced was memory CD4+ T cells sorted from blood. These TCRs come from a woman between 25 and 40 years old in good health. CDR3s include the opening cysteine and the closing phenylalanine or tryptophan. Fields, in order: clone size, J gene, V gene, D gene, CDR3 DNA, CDR3 protein. D genes are given only for firm matches. Not all rows give a size; the values are once, few, many and, for expanded clones, a class.

>-|TRBJ1-1|TRBV5-1|-
TGCGCCAGCAGCTTGAACTCCGACACTGAAGCTTTCTTT
CASSLNSDTEAFF
>-|TRBJ2-7|TRBV25-1|TRBD2
TGTGCCAGCAGTACCGCGCGCGGGGGGAAAGTGGGGGAGCAGTACTTC
CASSTARGGKVGEQYF
>-|TRBJ1-5|TRBV29-1|TRBD1
TGCAGCGTTGCCGAACAGGGGGCCAGTCAGCCCCAGCATTTT
CSVAEQGASQPQHF
>-|TRBJ2-7|TRBV6-6|-
TGTGCCAGCAGCAGGGACTTTAGCTCCTACGAGCAGTACTTC
CASSRDFSSYEQYF
>-|TRBJ2-1|TRBV20-1|TRBD1
TGCAGTGCTTGGGACAGGCTTGAGCAGTTCTTC
CSAWDRLEQFF
>-|TRBJ1-6|TRBV6-5|-
TGTGCCAGCAGTTACTCCCGGTGGGATAATTCACCCCTCCACTTT
CASSYSRWDNSPLHF
>-|TRBJ1-2|TRBV18|TRBD1
TGTGCCAGCTCACCTGGGACAGTACTCAACTATGGCTACACCTTC
CASSPGTVLNYGYTF
>-|TRBJ2-7|TRBV9|TRBD1
TGTGCCAGCAGCAAAGGTGGGACAGGTAGAATCCACGAGCAGTACTTC
CASSKGGTGRIHEQYF
>few|TRBJ2-2|TRBV27|-
TGTGCCAGCAGGGGGCTCTCGCCCGGGGAGCTGTTTTTT
CASRGLSPGELFF
>-|TRBJ2-7|TRBV6-5|TRBD2
TGTGCCAGCAGCGATAGCGGGAGCGGTAGTTACGAGCAGTACTTC
CASSDSGSGSYEQYF
>few|TRBJ2-7|TRBV28|TRBD2
TGTGCCAGCAGAACTAGCGGGACGGGCTACGAGCAGTACTTC
CASRTSGTGYEQYF
>-|TRBJ1-2|TRBV27|-
TGTGCCAGCAGTTTAAGGAGGACCGAACTGCGTGGCTACACCTTC
CASSLRRTELRGYTF
>-|TRBJ2-3|TRBV6-4|-
TGTGCCAGCAGAGCCTCCACAGCGGAGCTAACAGATACGCAGTATTTT
CASRASTAELTDTQYF
>-|TRBJ2-5|TRBV11-2|-
TGTGCCAGCAGCCATATTGCAGGGGCCCTCATGGGGGGACAAGAGACCCAGTACTTC
CASSHIAGALMGGQETQYF
>-|TRBJ1-2|TRBV28|-
TGTGCCAGCAGTTTGATAACACCCGGACTGGCCTATGGCTACACCTTC
CASSLITPGLAYGYTF
>-|TRBJ2-1|TRBV25-1|-
TGTGCCAGCACACCGTCAAAAGATCACTACAATGAGCAGTTCTTC
CASTPSKDHYNEQFF
>-|TRBJ1-4|TRBV19|-
TGTGCCAGTAGTATCCCCCCCCCGCGGGGTGAAAAACTGTTTTTT
CASSIPPPRGEKLFF
>few|TRBJ2-7|TRBV25-1|-
TGTGCCAGCTACTCAACGGGTGGCACCTACGAGCAGTACTTC
CASYSTGGTYEQYF
>-|TRBJ1-5|TRBV6-6|-
TGTGCCAGCAGTCACAGGGACCAGCCCCAGCATTTT
CASSHRDQPQHF
>-|TRBJ2-1|TRBV10-3|-
TGTGCCATCTTTGCCGGGGGCGCATCTGGTGAGCAGTTCTTC
CAIFAGGASGEQFF
>few|TRBJ1-3|TRBV5-1|TRBD1
TGCGCCAGCAGCCGACAGGGGCCGAAGGGGGAAAACACCATATATTTT
CASSRQGPKGENTIYF
>few|TRBJ1-2|TRBV5-1|TRBD1
TGCGCCAGCAGCCTACAGGGGGAGGCTGGCTACACCTTC
CASSLQGEAGYTF
>-|TRBJ2-3|TRBV10-3|TRBD2
TGTGCCATCAGACCAAGCGGGAGTGGCACAGATACGCAGTATTTT
CAIRPSGSGTDTQYF
>-|TRBJ1-4|TRBV6-6|-
TGTGCCACCGCCCGCAATAGTGAAGGGGAAAAACTGTTTTTT
CATARNSEGEKLFF
>-|TRBJ1-1|TRBV28|-
TGTGCCAGCAGTTTTTGGGGGGCGCTCGGACCTGAAGCTTTCTTT
CASSFWGALGPEAFF
>-|TRBJ2-2|TRBV18|TRBD1
TGTGCCAGCTCACCCCGGGACAGATACACCGGGGAGCTGTTTTTT
CASSPRDRYTGELFF
>-|TRBJ2-1|TRBV29-1|-
TGCAGCGTTATAGATGGGGCAGTAGGAACTGAGCAGTTCTTC
CSVIDGAVGTEQFF
>-|TRBJ1-1|TRBV4-1|-
TGCGCCAGCAGCCACCGGGGCAGCCTGAACACTGAAGCTTTCTTT
CASSHRGSLNTEAFF
>few|TRBJ2-1|TRBV6-1|TRBD1
TGTGCCAGCAAGGGACAGGGGGCCCTAAACAATGAGCAGTTCTTC
CASKGQGALNNEQFF
>-|TRBJ2-3|TRBV27|TRBD1
TGTGCCAGCACCCGACAGGGAACAGATACGCAGTATTTT
CASTRQGTDTQYF
>-|TRBJ2-1|TRBV19|-
TGTGCCAGTAGCCCACTTGGGGGGGCGGCTCTGAATGAGCAGTTCTTC
CASSPLGGAALNEQFF
>-|TRBJ2-7|TRBV10-3|-
TGTGCCATCAGTGAGAATCGGGAGCAGTACTTC
CAISENREQYF
>-|TRBJ1-1|TRBV28|-
TGTGCCAGCTTCGAGGGCGGAGGGACTGAAGCTTTCTTT
CASFEGGGTEAFF
>-|TRBJ1-5|TRBV19|-
TGTGCCAGTAGTTCCCCGGGGGGGGGAAGCAATCAGCCCCAGCATTTT
CASSSPGGGSNQPQHF
>-|TRBJ2-3|TRBV4-1|TRBD2
TGCGCCAGCAGCCAAGAGGCGGGGGCGGGAGGTGGTGGCGACACAGATACGCAGTATTTT
CASSQEAGAGGGGDTDTQYF
>-|TRBJ2-5|TRBV19|TRBD2
TGTGCCAGTAGTCAACTAGCGGTATCGCAAGAGACCCAGTACTTC
CASSQLAVSQETQYF
>once|TRBJ1-1|TRBV4-1|TRBD1
TGCGCCAGCACCGTCGGGACAGTGAACACTGAAGCTTTCTTT
CASTVGTVNTEAFF